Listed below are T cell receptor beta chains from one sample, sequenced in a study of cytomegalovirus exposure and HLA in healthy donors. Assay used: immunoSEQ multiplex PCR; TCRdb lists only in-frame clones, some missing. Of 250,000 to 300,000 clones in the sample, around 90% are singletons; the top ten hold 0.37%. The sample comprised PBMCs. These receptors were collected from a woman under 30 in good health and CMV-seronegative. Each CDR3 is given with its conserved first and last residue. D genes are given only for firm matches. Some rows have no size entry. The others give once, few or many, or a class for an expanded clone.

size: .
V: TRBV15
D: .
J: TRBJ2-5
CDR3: CATSRDGSGQETQYF
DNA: TGTGCCACCAGCAGAGATGGGAGCGGTCAAGAGACCCAGTACTTC

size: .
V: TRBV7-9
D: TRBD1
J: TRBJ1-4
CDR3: CASSLAKTGATNEKLFF
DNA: TGTGCCAGCAGCTTAGCAAAGACAGGGGCAACTAATGAAAAACTGTTTTTT

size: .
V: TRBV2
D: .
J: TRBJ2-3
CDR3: CASSARLVSDTQYF
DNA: TGTGCCAGCAGTGCCCGTCTAGTCTCAGATACGCAGTATTTT

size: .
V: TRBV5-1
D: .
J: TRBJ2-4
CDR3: CASSSGLAKNIQYF
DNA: TGCGCCAGCAGCTCCGGACTAGCCAAAAACATTCAGTACTTC

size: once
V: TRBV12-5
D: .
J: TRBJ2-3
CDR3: CASGLVLSESTDTQYF
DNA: TGTGCTAGTGGTTTGGTACTTAGCGAAAGCACAGATACGCAGTATTTT

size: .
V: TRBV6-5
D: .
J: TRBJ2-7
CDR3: CASSYTGNEQYF
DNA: TGTGCCAGCAGTTACACAGGGAACGAGCAGTACTTC

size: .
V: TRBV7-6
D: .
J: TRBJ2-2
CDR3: CASSPQGGTGELFF
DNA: TGTGCCAGCAGCCCTCAAGGAGGGACCGGGGAGCTGTTTTTT

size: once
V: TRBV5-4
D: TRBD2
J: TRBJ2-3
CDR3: CASSVRTSGELDTQYF
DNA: TGTGCCAGCAGCGTAAGGACTAGCGGGGAGTTGGATACGCAGTATTTT

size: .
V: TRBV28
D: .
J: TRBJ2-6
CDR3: CASRASFYSGANVLTF
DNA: TGTGCCAGCAGAGCATCGTTTTACTCTGGGGCCAACGTCCTGACTTTC

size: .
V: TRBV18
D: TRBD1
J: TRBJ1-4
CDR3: CASSPGLQGSEKLFF
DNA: TGTGCCAGCTCACCAGGTCTACAGGGGAGTGAAAAACTGTTTTTT

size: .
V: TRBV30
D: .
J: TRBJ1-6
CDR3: CAWSVLEVFSPLHF
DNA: TGTGCCTGGAGTGTACTTGAGGTTTTTTCACCCCTCCACTTT

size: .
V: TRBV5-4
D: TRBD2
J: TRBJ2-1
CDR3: CASSLGGTSGGAINEQFF
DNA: TGTGCCAGCAGCTTGGGTGGGACTAGCGGGGGGGCCATCAATGAGCAGTTCTTC

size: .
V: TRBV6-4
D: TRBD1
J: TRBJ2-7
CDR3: CASGDRASSYEQYF
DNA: TGTGCCAGCGGGGACAGGGCAAGCTCCTACGAGCAGTACTTC

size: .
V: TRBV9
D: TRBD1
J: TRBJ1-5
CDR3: CASSDRGQGEVNQPQHF
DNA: TGTGCCAGCAGCGACCGAGGACAGGGAGAAGTCAATCAGCCCCAGCATTTT

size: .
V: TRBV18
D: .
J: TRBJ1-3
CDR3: CASSPWGAGNTIYF
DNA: TGTGCCAGCTCACCCTGGGGGGCTGGAAACACCATATATTTT

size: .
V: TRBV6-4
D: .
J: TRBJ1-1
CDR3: CASSDQGLNTEAFF
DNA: TGTGCCAGCAGTGACCAGGGTCTGAACACTGAAGCTTTCTTT

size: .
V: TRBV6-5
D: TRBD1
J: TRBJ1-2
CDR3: CASSWNDRDGGYTF
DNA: TGTGCCAGCAGTTGGAACGACAGGGATGGAGGCTACACCTTC

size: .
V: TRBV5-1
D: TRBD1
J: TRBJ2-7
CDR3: CASTWDRGYEQYF
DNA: TGCGCCAGCACCTGGGACAGGGGCTACGAGCAGTACTTC

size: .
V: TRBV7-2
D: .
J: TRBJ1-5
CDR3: CASSSVRADQPQHF
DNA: TGTGCCAGCAGCTCCGTAAGAGCGGATCAGCCCCAGCATTTT

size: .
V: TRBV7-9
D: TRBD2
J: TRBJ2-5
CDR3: CASTPSGGAWETQYF
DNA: TGTGCCAGCACCCCTAGCGGGGGGGCGTGGGAGACCCAGTACTTC

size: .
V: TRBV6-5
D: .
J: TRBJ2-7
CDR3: CASSYGAEQYF
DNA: TGTGCCAGCAGTTACGGAGCCGAGCAGTACTTC

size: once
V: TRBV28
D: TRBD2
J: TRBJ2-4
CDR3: CASSFPASGGEEWAKNIQYF
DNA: TGTGCCAGCAGTTTCCCTGCTAGCGGGGGTGAGGAATGGGCCAAAAACATTCAGTACTTC

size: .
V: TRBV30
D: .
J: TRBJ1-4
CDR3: CVWGASFNEKLFF
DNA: TGTGTCTGGGGAGCCAGCTTTAATGAAAAACTGTTTTTT

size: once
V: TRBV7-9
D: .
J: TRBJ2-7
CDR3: CASSLVGGRSSYEQYF
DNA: TGTGCCAGCAGCTTAGTTGGCGGCCGCAGCTCCTACGAGCAGTACTTC

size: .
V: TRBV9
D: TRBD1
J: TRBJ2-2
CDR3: CASSVQGDTGELFF
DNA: TGTGCCAGCAGCGTACAGGGGGACACCGGGGAGCTGTTTTTT

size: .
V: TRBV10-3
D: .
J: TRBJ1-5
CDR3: CAISEKRGGGQPQHF
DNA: TGTGCCATCAGTGAAAAGCGGGGGGGCGGTCAGCCCCAGCATTTT

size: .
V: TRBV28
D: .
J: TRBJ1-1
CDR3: CASSFRTPNTEAFF
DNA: TGTGCCAGCAGTTTCCGGACACCGAACACTGAAGCTTTCTTT

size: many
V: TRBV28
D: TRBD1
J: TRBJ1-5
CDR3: CASSSRTGGAFYQPQHF
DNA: TGTGCCAGCAGTTCACGAACAGGGGGCGCTTTTTATCAGCCCCAGCATTTT

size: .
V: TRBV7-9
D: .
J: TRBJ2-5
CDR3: CASSFRQAPQETQYF
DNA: TGTGCCAGCAGCTTTAGACAGGCACCCCAAGAGACCCAGTACTTC

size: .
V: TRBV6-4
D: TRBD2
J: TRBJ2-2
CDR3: CASREQRGGTGELFF
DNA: TGTGCCAGCAGAGAACAGCGGGGGGGCACCGGGGAGCTGTTTTTT

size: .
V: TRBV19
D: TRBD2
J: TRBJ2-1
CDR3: CASSPLAGGANEQFF
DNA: TGTGCCAGTAGTCCTCTAGCGGGGGGCGCCAATGAGCAGTTCTTC

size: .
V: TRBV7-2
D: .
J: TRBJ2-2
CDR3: CASSWTVITGELFF
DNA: TGTGCCAGCAGCTGGACAGTGATCACCGGGGAGCTGTTTTTT

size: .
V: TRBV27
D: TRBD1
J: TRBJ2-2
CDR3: CASSLWTGTGELFF
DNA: TGTGCCAGCAGTCTCTGGACAGGGACCGGGGAGCTGTTTTTT

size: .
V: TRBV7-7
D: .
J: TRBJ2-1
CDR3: CASSRLELREQFF
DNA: TGTGCTAGCAGCCGTCTAGAGCTCCGTGAGCAGTTCTTC

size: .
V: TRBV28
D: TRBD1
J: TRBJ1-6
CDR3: CASRGPGTENSPLHF
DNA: TGTGCCAGCAGAGGACCCGGGACAGAAAATTCACCCCTCCACTTT

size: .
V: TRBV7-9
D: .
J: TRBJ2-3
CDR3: CASSLVRASTDTQYF
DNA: TGTGCCAGCAGCTTAGTGCGGGCTAGCACAGATACGCAGTATTTT

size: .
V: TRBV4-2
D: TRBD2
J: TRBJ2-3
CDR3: CASSQGGIAGGTDTQYF
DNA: TGTGCCAGCAGCCAAGGAGGTATAGCGGGGGGGACAGATACGCAGTATTTT

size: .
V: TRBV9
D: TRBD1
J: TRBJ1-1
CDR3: CASSVVYSGTEAEAFF
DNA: TGTGCCAGCAGCGTAGTCTACTCAGGGACAGAGGCTGAAGCTTTCTTT

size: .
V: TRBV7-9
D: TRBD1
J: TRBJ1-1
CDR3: CASSTRLTGMNTEAFF
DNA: TGTGCCAGCAGCACTCGATTGACAGGGATGAACACTGAAGCTTTCTTT

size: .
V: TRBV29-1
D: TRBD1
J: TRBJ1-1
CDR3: CSVDGTGVRWGMNTEAFF
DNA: TGCAGCGTTGATGGGACAGGGGTTCGTTGGGGAATGAACACTGAAGCTTTCTTT

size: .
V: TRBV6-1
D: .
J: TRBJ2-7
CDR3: CASSTARTSYEQYF
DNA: TGTGCCAGTAGTACTGCGAGAACCTCCTACGAGCAGTACTTC

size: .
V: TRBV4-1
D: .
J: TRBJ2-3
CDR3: CASSQDIADTQYF
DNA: TGCGCCAGCAGCCAAGATATAGCAGATACGCAGTATTTT

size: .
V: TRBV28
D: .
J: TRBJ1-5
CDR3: CASTKRDTYSNQPQHF
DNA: TGTGCCAGCACCAAACGGGACACCTATAGCAATCAGCCCCAGCATTTT

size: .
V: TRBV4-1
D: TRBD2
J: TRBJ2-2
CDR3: CASSPPPLAGGSGELFF
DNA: TGCGCCAGCAGCCCCCCCCCGCTAGCGGGGGGATCCGGGGAGCTGTTTTTT

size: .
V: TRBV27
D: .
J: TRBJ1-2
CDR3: CASSYGRGYVF
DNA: TGTGCCAGCTCTTACGGCAGGGGCTACGTCTTC

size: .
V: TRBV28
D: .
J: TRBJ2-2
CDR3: CASSLGSGGNTGELFF
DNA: TGTGCCAGCAGTTTAGGGTCCGGCGGGAACACCGGGGAGCTGTTTTTT

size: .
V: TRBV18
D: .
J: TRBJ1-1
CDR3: CASSPQQETPEAFF
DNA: TGTGCCAGCTCACCTCAACAGGAAACTCCTGAAGCTTTCTTT

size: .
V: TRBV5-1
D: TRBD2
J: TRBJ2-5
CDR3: CASSLGQRGETQYF
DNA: TGCGCCAGCAGCTTGGGACAGCGGGGAGAGACCCAGTACTTC

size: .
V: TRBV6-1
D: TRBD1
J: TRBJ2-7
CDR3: CASSEQGALYEQYF
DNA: TGTGCCAGCAGTGAACAGGGGGCCCTCTACGAGCAGTACTTC

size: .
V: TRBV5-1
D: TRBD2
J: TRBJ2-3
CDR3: CASSRASGGTDTQYF
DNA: TGCGCCAGCAGTCGGGCTAGCGGGGGGACAGATACGCAGTATTTT

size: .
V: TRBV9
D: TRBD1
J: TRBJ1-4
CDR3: CASSPKQGEDEKLFF
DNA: TGTGCCAGCAGCCCCAAACAGGGGGAAGATGAAAAACTGTTTTTT

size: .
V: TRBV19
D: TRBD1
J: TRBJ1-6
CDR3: CASSRGQADYSPLHF
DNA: TGTGCCAGTAGCAGGGGACAGGCGGACTATTCACCCCTCCACTTT

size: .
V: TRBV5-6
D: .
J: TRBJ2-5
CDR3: CASSLGASQTQYF
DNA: TGTGCCAGCAGCTTAGGGGCCTCGCAGACCCAGTACTTC

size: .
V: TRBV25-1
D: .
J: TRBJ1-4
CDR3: CASSEEGVGTTNEKLFF
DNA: TGTGCCAGCAGTGAAGAGGGTGTGGGTACAACTAATGAAAAACTGTTTTTT